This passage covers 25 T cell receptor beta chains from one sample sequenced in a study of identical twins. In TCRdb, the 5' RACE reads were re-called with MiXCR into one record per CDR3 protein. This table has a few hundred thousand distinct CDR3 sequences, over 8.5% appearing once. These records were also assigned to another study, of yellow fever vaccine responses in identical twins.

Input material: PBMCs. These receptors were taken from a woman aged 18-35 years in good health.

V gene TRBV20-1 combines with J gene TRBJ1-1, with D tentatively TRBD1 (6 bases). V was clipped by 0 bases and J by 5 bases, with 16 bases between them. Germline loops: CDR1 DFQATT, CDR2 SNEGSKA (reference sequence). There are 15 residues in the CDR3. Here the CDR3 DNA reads TGCAGTGCTAGAGATCCCCCCAGGGGAAGAACTGAAGCTTTCTTT. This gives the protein CSARDPPRGRTEAFF.

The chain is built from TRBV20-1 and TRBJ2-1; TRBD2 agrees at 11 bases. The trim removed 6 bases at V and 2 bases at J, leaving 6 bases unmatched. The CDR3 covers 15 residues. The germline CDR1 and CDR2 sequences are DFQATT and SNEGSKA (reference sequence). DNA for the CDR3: TGCAGTGCCCCGCCACTAGCGGGGGCCTACAATGAGCAGTTCTTC. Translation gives CSAPPLAGAYNEQFF.

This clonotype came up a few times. CDR3 in DNA: TGTGCCAGCAGCGTAGTTAGCGGGGGCTACAACACCGGGGAGCTGTTTTTT. Amino acids: CASSVVSGGYNTGELFF. The chain carries TRBV9 and TRBJ2-2; 9 nucleotides line up with TRBD2. Germline V gene data show CDR1 as SGDLS and CDR2 as YYNGEE. The junction had 5 bases not matched to a gene; V was cut back by 0 bases and J by 2 bases. The length of the CDR3 is 17 residues.

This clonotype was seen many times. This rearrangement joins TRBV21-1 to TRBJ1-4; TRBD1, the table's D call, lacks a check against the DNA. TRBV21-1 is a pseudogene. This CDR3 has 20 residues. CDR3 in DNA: TGTGCCAGCACCCCCAACCCGGGACAGGGGGCACCTAGGGCTAATGAAAAACTGTTTTTT. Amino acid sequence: CASTPNPGQGAPRANEKLFF.

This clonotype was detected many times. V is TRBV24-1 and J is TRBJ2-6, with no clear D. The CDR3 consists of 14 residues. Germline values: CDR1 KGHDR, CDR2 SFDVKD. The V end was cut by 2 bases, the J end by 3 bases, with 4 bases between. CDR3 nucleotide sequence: TGTGCCACCAGTGATTCGAGTGGGGCCAACGTCCTGACTTTC. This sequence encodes CATSDSSGANVLTF.

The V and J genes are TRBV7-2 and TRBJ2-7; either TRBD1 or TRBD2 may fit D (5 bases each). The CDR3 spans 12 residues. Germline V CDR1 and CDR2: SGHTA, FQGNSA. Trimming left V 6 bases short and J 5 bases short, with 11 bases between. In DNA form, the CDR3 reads TGTGCCAGCAGGCGTGGGGGAGACGAGCAGTACTTC. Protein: CASRRGGDEQYF.

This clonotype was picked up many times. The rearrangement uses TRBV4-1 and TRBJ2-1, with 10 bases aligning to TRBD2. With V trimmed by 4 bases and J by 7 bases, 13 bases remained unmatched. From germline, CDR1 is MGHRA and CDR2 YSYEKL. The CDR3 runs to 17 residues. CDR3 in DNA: TGCGCCAGCAGCCTAAAGACAGCGGGAGGGCCGGTTAATGAGCAGTTCTTC. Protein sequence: CASSLKTAGGPVNEQFF.

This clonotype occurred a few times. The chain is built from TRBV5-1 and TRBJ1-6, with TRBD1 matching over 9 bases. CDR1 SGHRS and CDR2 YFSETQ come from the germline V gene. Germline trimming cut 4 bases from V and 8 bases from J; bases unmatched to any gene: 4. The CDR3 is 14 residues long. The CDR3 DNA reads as TGCGCCAGCAGCCGGGGACAGGGATATTCACCCCTCCACTTT. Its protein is CASSRGQGYSPLHF.

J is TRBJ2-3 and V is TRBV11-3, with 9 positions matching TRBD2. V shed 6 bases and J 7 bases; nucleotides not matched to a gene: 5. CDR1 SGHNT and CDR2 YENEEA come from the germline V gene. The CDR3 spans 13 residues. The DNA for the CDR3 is TGTGCCAGCAGTTATAGCGGGGGTAATACGCAGTATTTT. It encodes CASSYSGGNTQYF.

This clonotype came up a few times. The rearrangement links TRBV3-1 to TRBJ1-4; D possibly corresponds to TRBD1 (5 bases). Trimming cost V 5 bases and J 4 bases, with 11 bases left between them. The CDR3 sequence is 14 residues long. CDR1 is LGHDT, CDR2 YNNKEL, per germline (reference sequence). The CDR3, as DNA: TGTGCCAGCAGCTGGGCAGGGCTTAATGAAAAACTGTTTTTT. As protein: CASSWAGLNEKLFF.

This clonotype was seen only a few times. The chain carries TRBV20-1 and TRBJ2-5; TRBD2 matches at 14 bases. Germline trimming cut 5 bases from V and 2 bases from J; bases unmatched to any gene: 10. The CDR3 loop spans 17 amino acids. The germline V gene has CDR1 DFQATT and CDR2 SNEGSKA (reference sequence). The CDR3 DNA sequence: TGCAGTGCTCCGACTAGCGGGGGGGCGACGAGGCAAGAGACCCAGTACTTC. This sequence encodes CSAPTSGGATRQETQYF.

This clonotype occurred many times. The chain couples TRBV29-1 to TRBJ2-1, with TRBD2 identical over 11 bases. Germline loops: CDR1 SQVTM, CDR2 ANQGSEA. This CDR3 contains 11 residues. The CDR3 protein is CSTSGSYEQFF. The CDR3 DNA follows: TGCAGTACTAGCGGGAGTTATGAGCAGTTCTTC.

CDR3 residues: CAISESFLSNEQFF. Written as DNA, the CDR3 is TGTGCCATCAGTGAGTCTTTCTTGTCTAATGAGCAGTTCTTC. The gene calls are TRBV10-3 and TRBJ2-1; unclear D gene. This CDR3 is 14 amino acids long. Germline loops: CDR1 ENHRY, CDR2 SYGVKD. The V end lost 0 bases, the J end lost 7 bases, and 10 bases lay between the germline ends.

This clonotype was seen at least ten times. The DNA of the CDR3 is TGCGCCAGCAGCTTCCGGGACAGGGGCTGGGATAGCACAGATACGCAGTATTTT. Translated, it gives CASSFRDRGWDSTDTQYF. This sequence joins TRBV5-1 and TRBJ2-3; 10 bases map to TRBD1. The CDR3 is 18 residues long. The germline CDR1 and CDR2 sequences are SGHRS and YFSETQ. Losses at the gene ends were 2 bases for V and 0 bases for J; bases not matched to a gene: 9.

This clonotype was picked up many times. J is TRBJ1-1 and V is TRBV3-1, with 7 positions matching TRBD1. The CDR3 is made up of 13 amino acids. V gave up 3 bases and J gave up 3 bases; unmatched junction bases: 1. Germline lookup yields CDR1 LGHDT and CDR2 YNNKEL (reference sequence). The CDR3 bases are TGTGCCAGCAGCCAGGGACAGCACACTGAAGCTTTCTTT. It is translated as CASSQGQHTEAFF.

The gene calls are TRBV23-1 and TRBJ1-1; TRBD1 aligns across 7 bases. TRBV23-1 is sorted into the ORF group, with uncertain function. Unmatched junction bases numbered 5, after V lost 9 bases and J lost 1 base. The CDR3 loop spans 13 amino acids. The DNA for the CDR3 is TGCGCCAGTCGGGACAGACAGAACACTGAAGCTTTCTTT. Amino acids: CASRDRQNTEAFF.

The CDR3, as DNA: TGTGCCGGCGCAACGAACACTGAAGCTTTCTTT. It codes for CAGATNTEAFF. The J gene is TRBJ1-1, the V gene TRBV27, with no clear D. CDR1 is MNHEY and CDR2 is SMNVEV in the germline V gene (reference sequence). Trimming took off 11 bases at V and 1 base at J, with 8 bases between the two ends. The CDR3 extends over 11 amino acids.

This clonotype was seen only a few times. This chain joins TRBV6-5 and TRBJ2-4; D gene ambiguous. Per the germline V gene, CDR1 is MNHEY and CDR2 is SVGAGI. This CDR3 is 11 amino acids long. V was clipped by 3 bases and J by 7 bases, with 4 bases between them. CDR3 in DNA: TGTGCCAGCAGTTATTCTAACATTCAGTACTTC. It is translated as CASSYSNIQYF.

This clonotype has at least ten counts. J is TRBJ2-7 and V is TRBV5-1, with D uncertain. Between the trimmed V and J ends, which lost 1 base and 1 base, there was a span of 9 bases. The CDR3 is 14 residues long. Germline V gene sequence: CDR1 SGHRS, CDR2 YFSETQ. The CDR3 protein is CASSLMVLSYEQYF. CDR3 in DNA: TGCGCCAGCAGCTTGATGGTGTTGTCCTACGAGCAGTACTTC.

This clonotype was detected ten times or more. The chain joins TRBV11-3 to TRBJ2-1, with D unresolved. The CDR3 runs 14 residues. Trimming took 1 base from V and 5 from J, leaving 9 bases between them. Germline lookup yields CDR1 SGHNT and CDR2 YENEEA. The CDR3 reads CASSLVSSHNEQFF. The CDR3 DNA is TGTGCCAGCAGCTTAGTGTCCTCGCACAATGAGCAGTTCTTC.

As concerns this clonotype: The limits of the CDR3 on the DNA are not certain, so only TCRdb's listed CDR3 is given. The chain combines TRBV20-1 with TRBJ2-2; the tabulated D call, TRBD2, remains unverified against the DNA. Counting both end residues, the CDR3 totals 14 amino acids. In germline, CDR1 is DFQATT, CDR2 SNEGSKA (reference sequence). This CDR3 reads CSAPGLAGTGSCFF.

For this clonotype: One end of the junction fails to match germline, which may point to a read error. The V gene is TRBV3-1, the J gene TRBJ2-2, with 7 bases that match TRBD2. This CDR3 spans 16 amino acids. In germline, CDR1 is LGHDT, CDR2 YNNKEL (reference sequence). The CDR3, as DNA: TGTGCCAGCAGCCCCCGGCAGGGAGGGAGCACCTGGGAGCTGTTTTTT. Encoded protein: CASSPRQGGSTWELFF.

This CDR3 reads CASSSTPGFLGANVLTF. CDR3 DNA sequence: TGTGCCAGCAGTTCCACGCCCGGGTTTCTCGGGGCCAACGTCCTGACTTTC. The V and J genes are TRBV12-3 or TRBV12-4 and TRBJ2-6, with no clear D. The CDR3 covers 17 residues. The germline V and J ends were trimmed by 4 bases and 4 bases, with 17 bases remaining between them.

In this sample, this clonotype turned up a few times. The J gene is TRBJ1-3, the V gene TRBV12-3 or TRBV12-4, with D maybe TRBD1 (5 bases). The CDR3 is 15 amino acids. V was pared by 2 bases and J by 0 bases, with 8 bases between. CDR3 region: CASSLRQNSGNTIYF. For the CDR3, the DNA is TGTGCCAGCAGTTTAAGACAGAACTCTGGAAACACCATATATTTT.

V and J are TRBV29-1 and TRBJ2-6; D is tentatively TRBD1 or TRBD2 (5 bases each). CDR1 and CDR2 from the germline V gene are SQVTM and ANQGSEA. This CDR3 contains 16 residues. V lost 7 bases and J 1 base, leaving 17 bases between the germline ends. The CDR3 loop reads CSAAQGALSGANVLTF. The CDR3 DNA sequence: TGCAGCGCCGCCCAGGGAGCTTTATCTGGGGCCAACGTCCTGACTTTC.